These 18 T cell receptor beta chains share one sample of origin, sequenced in a study of CD8 T cells in Susac syndrome. With random hexamers, reverse transcription was performed on about 0.45 to 1 ug of RNA. One entry per CDR3 protein results from TCRdb running MiXCR on the immunoSEQ multiplex PCR reads. Here the sample spans about 200,000 distinct CDR3 sequences, roughly 95% being singletons. Sample: CD4+ T cells from PBMCs. The receptors stem from a human donor in good health.

The chain employs TRBV5-1 and TRBJ2-3; perhaps TRBD2 as D (5 bases). The CDR3 runs to 15 residues. Looked up from germline, CDR1 is SGHRS and CDR2 is YFSETQ. V was trimmed by 1 base and J by 3 bases, leaving 12 bases between them. CDR3 nucleotide sequence: TGCGCCAGCAGCTTGAGAGGAGGTTTGACAGATACGCAGTATTTT. This codes for CASSLRGGLTDTQYF.

V is TRBV5-6 and J is TRBJ1-1; no clear D. The ends were cut back, 0 bases at V and 6 bases at J, with 9 bases in the middle. Germline CDR1 reads SGHDT; CDR2 reads YYEEEE. The length of the CDR3 is 13 residues. The CDR3 DNA reads TGTGCCAGCAGCTTGGTTGGCCAGGCTGAAGCTTTCTTT. It is translated as CASSLVGQAEAFF.

V gene TRBV24-1 combines with J gene TRBJ1-5; D ambiguous. Germline V lookup: CDR1 KGHDR, CDR2 SFDVKD. V was clipped by 4 bases and J by 4 bases, with 4 bases between them. CDR3 length: 12 residues. The chain's CDR3 is CATSESNQPQHF. CDR3 DNA: TGTGCCACCAGTGAGTCAAATCAGCCCCAGCATTTT.

The V gene is TRBV4-1, the J gene TRBJ2-5; 12 nucleotides align to TRBD2. The CDR3 is 19 amino acids. The V segment lost 3 bases and the J segment 1 base; nucleotides outside the gene matches: 12. The V gene's germline CDR1 is MGHRA and CDR2 YSYEKL. CDR3 coding DNA: TGCGCCAGCAGCCATGACTCCTCCCGACTAGCGGGGGTCCAAGAGACCCAGTACTTC. It encodes CASSHDSSRLAGVQETQYF.

This rearrangement joins TRBV27 to TRBJ2-7; 7 nucleotides line up with TRBD2. The CDR3 covers 18 residues. Germline assignment: CDR1 MNHEY and CDR2 SMNVEV (reference sequence). Trimming cost V 0 bases and J 0 bases; bases outside gene matches: 11. CDR3 in DNA: TGTGCCAGCAGTTTATCAAGGCGGGCGGGGGTCCCCTCCTACGAGCAGTACGTC. This codes for CASSLSRRAGVPSYEQYV.

The chain carries TRBV25-1 and TRBJ2-7; TRBD1 is a possible D gene (5 bases). Trimming pared 3 bases from V and 7 bases from J, leaving 13 bases between. CDR1 is MGHDK and CDR2 is SYGVNS in the germline V gene. This CDR3 is 13 amino acids long. The CDR3 nucleotides are TGTGCCAGCAGTGACCCAGGGCGGAGAGAGCAGTACTTC. Protein sequence: CASSDPGRREQYF.

The chain has TRBV11-2 and TRBJ2-7; D perhaps matches TRBD1 (6 bases). The CDR3 runs to 15 residues. V was cut by 3 bases and J by 5 bases, with 17 bases left in between. Germline values: CDR1 SGHAT, CDR2 FQNNGV. The CDR3: CASSLDWQGNHEQYF. DNA of the CDR3: TGTGCCAGCAGCTTGGACTGGCAGGGGAACCACGAGCAGTACTTC.

The J gene is TRBJ1-5, the V gene TRBV10-1; possible D gene TRBD1, 5 bases. Germline assignment: CDR1 WNHNN and CDR2 SYGVQD (reference sequence). Trimming removed 3 bases from V and 6 bases from J, with 12 bases in between. The CDR3 spans 14 residues. CDR3 sequence (DNA): TGCGCCAGCAGTGATGACCCGGGGGGTCAGCCCCAGCATTTT. It translates to CASSDDPGGQPQHF.

The chain combines TRBV5-1 with TRBJ2-1, with TRBD1 matching 10 bases. The CDR3 is 16 amino acids. CDR1 is SGHRS, CDR2 YFSETQ, per germline. V trimming: 4 bases; J trimming: 8 bases; junction bases outside the gene matches: 12. The CDR3 sequence: CASSKIGRDRGHEQFF. The CDR3 bases are TGCGCCAGCAGCAAAATCGGCCGGGACAGGGGCCATGAGCAGTTCTTC.

This chain links TRBV5-6 with TRBJ2-5; D is perhaps TRBD2 (6 bases). Trimming removed 5 bases at V and 1 base at J, with 12 bases between. This CDR3 is built from 14 residues. Germline lookup yields CDR1 SGHDT and CDR2 YYEEEE. CDR3 sequence reads: CASSRGLIQETQYF. The CDR3 DNA sequence: TGTGCCAGCAGTCGAGGACTAATCCAAGAGACCCAGTACTTC.

CDR3 sequence reads: CASSQVSVAEAFF. The DNA for the CDR3 is TGTGCCAGCAGCCAAGTTTCGGTGGCTGAAGCTTTCTTT. This chain connects TRBV14 to TRBJ1-1; no clear D gene. Germline-derived CDR1 and CDR2 are SGHDN and FVKESK. The germline V and J ends were trimmed by 1 base and 6 bases, with 9 bases remaining between them. This CDR3 spans 13 amino acids.

The gene calls are TRBV20-1 and TRBJ2-4; D is tentatively TRBD1 or TRBD2 (5 bases each). V was trimmed by 1 base and J by 7 bases, leaving 20 bases between them. From germline, CDR1 is DFQATT and CDR2 SNEGSKA (reference sequence). CDR3 length: 16 amino acids. This chain's CDR3 is CSARGRRDARGNIQYF. The CDR3 DNA reads as TGCAGTGCTAGAGGGAGACGGGACGCTCGAGGGAACATTCAGTACTTC.

The chain combines TRBV29-1 with TRBJ2-7, with D maybe TRBD1 (5 bases). Per the germline V gene, CDR1 is SQVTM and CDR2 is ANQGSEA. The V end was cut by 4 bases, the J end by 2 bases, with 9 bases between. The length of the CDR3 is 12 residues. Here the CDR3 reads CSVARVPYEQYF. CDR3 nucleotides: TGCAGCGTTGCCAGGGTTCCCTACGAGCAGTACTTC.

The chain carries TRBV20-1 and TRBJ2-7, with D possibly TRBD1 on 5 matching bases. V gave up 6 bases and J gave up 0 bases, with 12 bases separating them. The CDR3 is 13 amino acids. Germline CDR1 is DFQATT and CDR2 is SNEGSKA (reference sequence). The CDR3 protein is CSAQDTVSYEQYV. The CDR3 nucleotides are TGCAGTGCCCAGGACACCGTCTCCTACGAGCAGTACGTC.

The chain is built from TRBV18 and TRBJ1-5, with D tentatively TRBD1 (6 bases). The ends were cut back, 3 bases at V and 7 bases at J, with 16 bases in the middle. CDR1 and CDR2 from the germline V gene are KGHSH and LQKENI. CDR3 length: 15 residues. This chain's CDR3 is CASSPAAATGQPQHF. The CDR3 DNA is TGTGCCAGCTCACCTGCCGCAGCCACAGGGCAGCCCCAGCATTTT.

V usage is TRBV25-1 and J usage is TRBJ1-2; D uncertain. Trimming took 3 bases from V and 4 from J, leaving 9 bases between them. The CDR3 has 13 amino acids. The germline V gene has CDR1 MGHDK and CDR2 SYGVNS. In DNA form, the CDR3 reads TGTGCCAGCAGTGACAGGCTCCTCTATGGCTACACCTTC. Encoded protein: CASSDRLLYGYTF.

The table lists this clonotype with a few counts. The gene calls are TRBV7-2 and TRBJ2-5; possibly TRBD1 for D (6 bases). V gave up 6 bases and J gave up 2 bases, with 10 bases separating them. The CDR3 runs 13 residues. The germline gives CDR1 SGHTA, CDR2 FQGNSA. The CDR3 sequence is CASSRDNQETQYF. The CDR3, as DNA: TGTGCCAGCAGTCGGGACAATCAAGAGACCCAGTACTTC.

This chain connects TRBV4-1 to TRBJ1-4; TRBD1 matches 9 bases. V was clipped by 3 bases and J by 8 bases; unmatched bases: 4. This CDR3 is 14 amino acids long. The germline gives CDR1 MGHRA, CDR2 YSYEKL. CDR3 sequence reads: CASSQGQGREKLFF. CDR3 coding DNA: TGCGCCAGCAGCCAGGGACAGGGTAGGGAAAAACTGTTTTTT.